The subject of this entry is one T cell receptor beta chain. These data come from a study of blood T cell repertoires in COVID-19. Study in general: COVID-19 samples, acute and convalescent, were from the United States, Italy and Spain. PBMCs, B-cell-depleted T cells, or T cells provided the cDNA or gDNA that made up the material.

V trimming: 5 bases; J trimming: 5 bases; junction bases outside the gene matches: 7. This CDR3 is built from 14 residues. Per germline, CDR1 SGHDT and CDR2 YYEEEE. Original methodology: Reference gene primer amplification yielded estimated nucleated cell counts. TCRdb's copy holds only in-frame clones and misses some; the assay was immunoSEQ multiplex PCR. Clone size and V and J calls were adopted from that table, with D and trimming inferred from the DNA. The table lists around 160,000 clones, roughly 90% of them singletons. This sequence joins TRBV5-6 and TRBJ1-5, with 7 bases fitting TRBD1. The sample consisted of peripheral blood. This receptor was taken from a man aged 60-69 years with acute or convalescent COVID-19. The CDR3 sequence is CASRSGQEHQPQHF. The CDR3 DNA sequence: TGTGCCAGCAGATCCGGACAGGAACATCAGCCCCAGCATTTT.